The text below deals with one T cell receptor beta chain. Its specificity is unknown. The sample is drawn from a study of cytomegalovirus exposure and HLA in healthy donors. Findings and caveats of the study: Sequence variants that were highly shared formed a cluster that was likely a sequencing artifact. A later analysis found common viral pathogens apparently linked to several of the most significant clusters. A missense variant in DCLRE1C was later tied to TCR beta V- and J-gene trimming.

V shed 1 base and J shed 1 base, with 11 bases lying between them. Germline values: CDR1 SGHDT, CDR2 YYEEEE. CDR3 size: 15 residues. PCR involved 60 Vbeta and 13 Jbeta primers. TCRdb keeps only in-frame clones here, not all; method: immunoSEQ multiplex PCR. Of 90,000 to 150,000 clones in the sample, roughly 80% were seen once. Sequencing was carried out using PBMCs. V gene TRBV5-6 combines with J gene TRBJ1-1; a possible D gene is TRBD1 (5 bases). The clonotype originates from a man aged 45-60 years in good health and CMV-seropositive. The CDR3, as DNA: TGTGCCAGCAGCTTGTTTCAGGGAAGGAACACTGAAGCTTTCTTT. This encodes CASSLFQGRNTEAFF.